This T cell receptor beta chain was recovered during a study of post-analysis software for immune sequencing data. Study as a whole: Several disease courses (relapsing-remitting, secondary progressive and progressive-relapsing) of multiple sclerosis were included.

TCR beta cDNA libraries had unique molecular identifiers. Input populations of roughly 0.95 to 10 million T cells gave rise to 500,000 or so cDNA molecules. Each CDR3 protein gets one entry after TCRdb re-called the PCR reads with MiXCR. Among hundreds of thousands of distinct CDR3 sequences listed, roughly 46% were seen once. The V gene's germline CDR1 is MGHRA and CDR2 YSYEKL. This CDR3 comprises 18 residues. Study results and caveats: Five TRBV segments, TRBV5-6, TRBV5-1 and TRBV20-1 among them, were found more frequent in patients than controls.

On this clonotype: Its antigen is unidentified.

The chain is built from TRBV4-1 and TRBJ2-1, with 7 bases that match TRBD2. The better agreement between TRBJ2-7 and the DNA end casts doubt on the J call. The sample comprised blood. The sequence was obtained from a girl aged 10 to 17 with multiple sclerosis. The CDR3 loop is CASSQDMGSGAIYNEQYF. DNA for the CDR3: TGCGCCAGCAGCCAAGATATGGGGAGCGGGGCCATCTACAATGAGCAGTACTTC.